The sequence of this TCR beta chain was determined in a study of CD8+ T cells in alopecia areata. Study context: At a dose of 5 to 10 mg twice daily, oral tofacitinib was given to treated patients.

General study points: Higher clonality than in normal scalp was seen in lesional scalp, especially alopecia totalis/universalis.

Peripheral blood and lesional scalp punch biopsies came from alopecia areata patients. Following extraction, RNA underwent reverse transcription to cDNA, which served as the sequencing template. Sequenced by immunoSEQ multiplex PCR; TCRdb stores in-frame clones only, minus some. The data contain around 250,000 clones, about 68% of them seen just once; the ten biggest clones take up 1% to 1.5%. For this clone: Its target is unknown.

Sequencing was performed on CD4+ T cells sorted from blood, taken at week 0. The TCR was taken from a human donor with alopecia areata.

The CDR3 protein is CASSFSSGISYEQYF. CDR3 nucleotides: TGCGCCAGCAGCTTCAGCAGCGGCATCTCCTACGAGCAGTACTTC. The rearrangement uses TRBV5-1 and TRBJ2-7, with D perhaps TRBD2 (5 bases). This CDR3 has 15 residues. CDR1 and CDR2 from the germline V gene are SGHRS and YFSETQ. V lost 2 bases and J lost 0, with 12 bases in between.